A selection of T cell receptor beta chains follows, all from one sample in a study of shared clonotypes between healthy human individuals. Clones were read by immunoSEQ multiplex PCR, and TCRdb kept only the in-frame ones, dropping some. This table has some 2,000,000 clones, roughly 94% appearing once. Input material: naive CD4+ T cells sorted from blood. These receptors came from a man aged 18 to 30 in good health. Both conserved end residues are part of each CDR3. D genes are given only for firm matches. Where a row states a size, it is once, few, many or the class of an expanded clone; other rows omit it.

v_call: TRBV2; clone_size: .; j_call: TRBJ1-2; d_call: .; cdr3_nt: TGTGCCACTTCCAAAGGCGACTATGGCTACACCTTC; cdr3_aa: CATSKGDYGYTF
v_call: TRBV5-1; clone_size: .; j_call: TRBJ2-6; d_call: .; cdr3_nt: TGCGCCAGCAGCCTATCTTCCTCTGGGGCCAACGTCCTGACTTTC; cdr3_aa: CASSLSSSGANVLTF
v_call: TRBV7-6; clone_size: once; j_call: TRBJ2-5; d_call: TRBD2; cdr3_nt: TGTGCCAGCAGCTTAGAGACGCAGCGGGGGAGAGAGACCCAGTACTTC; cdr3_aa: CASSLETQRGRETQYF
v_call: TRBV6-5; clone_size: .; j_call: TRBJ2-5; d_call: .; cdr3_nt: TGTGCCAGCAGTTACTCCCTGGGGTCGGAGGCAGAGACCCAGTACTTC; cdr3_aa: CASSYSLGSEAETQYF
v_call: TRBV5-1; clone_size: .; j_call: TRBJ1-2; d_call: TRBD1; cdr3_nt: TGCGCCAGCAGCATCCTGACAGGGGGCGGCGGCTACACCTTC; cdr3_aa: CASSILTGGGGYTF
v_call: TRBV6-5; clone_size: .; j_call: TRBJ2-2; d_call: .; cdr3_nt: TGTGCCAGCAGCCGGACAGTCGGGGGGGAGCTGTTTTTT; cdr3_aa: CASSRTVGGELFF
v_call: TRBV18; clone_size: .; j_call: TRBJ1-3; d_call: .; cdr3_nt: TGTGCCAGCTCACCACTGCAAGGGTTTGGAAACACCATATATTTT; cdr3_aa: CASSPLQGFGNTIYF
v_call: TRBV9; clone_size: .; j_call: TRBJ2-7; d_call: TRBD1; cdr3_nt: TGTGCCAGCAGCGTCCGGGACAGGGCGACCGAGCAGTACTTC; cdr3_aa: CASSVRDRATEQYF
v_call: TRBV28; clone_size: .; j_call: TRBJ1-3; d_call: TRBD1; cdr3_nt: TGTGCCAGCAGGCCAGGGGGCCCTGGAAACACCATATATTTT; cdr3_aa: CASRPGGPGNTIYF
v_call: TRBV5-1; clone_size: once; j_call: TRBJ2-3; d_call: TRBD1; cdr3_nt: TGCGCCAGCAGCTTACAGGGGGGCCGGGGAGATACGCAGTATTTT; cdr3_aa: CASSLQGGRGDTQYF
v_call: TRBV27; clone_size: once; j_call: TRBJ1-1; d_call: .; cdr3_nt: TGTGCCAGCAGTTTATTGGGATGGGGGAAAGGAGGTCGCACTGAAGCTTTCTTT; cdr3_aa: CASSLLGWGKGGRTEAFF
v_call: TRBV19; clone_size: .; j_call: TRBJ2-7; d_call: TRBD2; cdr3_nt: TGTGCCAGTAGTATCCGGGTAGCGGGGAGCGAGCAGTACTTC; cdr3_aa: CASSIRVAGSEQYF
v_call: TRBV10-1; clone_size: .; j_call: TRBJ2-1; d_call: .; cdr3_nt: TGCGCCAGCAGCCCCAAGACGTTTCGCTCCTACAATGAGCAGTTCTTC; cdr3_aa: CASSPKTFRSYNEQFF
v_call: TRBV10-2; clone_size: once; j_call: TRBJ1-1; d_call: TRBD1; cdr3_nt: TGCGCCAGCGGACAGGGTATCATGAACACTGAAGCTTTCTTT; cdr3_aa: CASGQGIMNTEAFF
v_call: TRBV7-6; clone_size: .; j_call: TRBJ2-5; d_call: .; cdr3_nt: TGTGCCAGCAGCTTAGCGATCTCAGAGACCCAGTACTTC; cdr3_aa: CASSLAISETQYF
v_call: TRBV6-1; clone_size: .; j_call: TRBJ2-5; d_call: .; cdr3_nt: TGTGCCAGCAGTGATCTGAGGGTTTGGGAGACCCAGTACTTC; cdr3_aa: CASSDLRVWETQYF